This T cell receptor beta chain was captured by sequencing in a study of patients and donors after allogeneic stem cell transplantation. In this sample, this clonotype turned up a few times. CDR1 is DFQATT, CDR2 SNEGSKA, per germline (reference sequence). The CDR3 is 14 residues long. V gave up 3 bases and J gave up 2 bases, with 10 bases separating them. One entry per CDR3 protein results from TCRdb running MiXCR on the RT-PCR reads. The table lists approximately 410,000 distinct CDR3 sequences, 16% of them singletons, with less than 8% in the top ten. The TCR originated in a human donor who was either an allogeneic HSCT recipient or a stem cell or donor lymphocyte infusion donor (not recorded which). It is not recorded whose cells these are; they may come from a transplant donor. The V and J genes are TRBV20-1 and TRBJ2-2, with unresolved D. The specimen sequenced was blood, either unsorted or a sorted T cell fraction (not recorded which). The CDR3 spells CSASQPSNTGELFF. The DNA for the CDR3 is TGCAGTGCTAGTCAGCCCTCTAACACCGGGGAGCTGTTTTTT.